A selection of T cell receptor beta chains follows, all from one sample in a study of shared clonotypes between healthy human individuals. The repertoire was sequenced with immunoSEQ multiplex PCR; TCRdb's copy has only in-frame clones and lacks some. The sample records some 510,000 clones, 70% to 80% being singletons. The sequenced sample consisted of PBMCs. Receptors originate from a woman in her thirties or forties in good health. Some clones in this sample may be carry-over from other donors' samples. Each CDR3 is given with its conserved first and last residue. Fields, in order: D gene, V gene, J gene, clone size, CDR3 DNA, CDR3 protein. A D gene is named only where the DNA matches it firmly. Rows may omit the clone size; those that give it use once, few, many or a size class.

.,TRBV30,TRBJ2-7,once,TGTGCCTGGGGCTCTGGTGGGGGCGAGTACTTC,CAWGSGGGEYF
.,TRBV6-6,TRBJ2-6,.,TGTGCCAGCAGTCTAACAAGAGTGGGGGCCAACGTCCTGACTTTC,CASSLTRVGANVLTF
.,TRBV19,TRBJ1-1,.,TGTGCCAGTAGTATAGACAGGGGAATGAACACTGAAGCTTTCTTT,CASSIDRGMNTEAFF
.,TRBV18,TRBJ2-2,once,TGTGCCAGCTCACCATCGGTTCAGTCGTACGGGGAGCTGTTTTTT,CASSPSVQSYGELFF
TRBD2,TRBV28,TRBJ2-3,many,TGTGCCAGCAGGCCCTCGGGGCGGGAGGGCACAGATACGCAGTATTTT,CASRPSGREGTDTQYF
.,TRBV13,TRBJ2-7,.,TGTGCCAGCACCCAGAGGGGCCCTGTGGACGAGCAGTACTTC,CASTQRGPVDEQYF
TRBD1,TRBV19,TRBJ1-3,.,TGTGCCAGTAGTGCGGACAGGGCCTACTCTGGAAACACCATATATTTT,CASSADRAYSGNTIYF
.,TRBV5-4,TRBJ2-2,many,TGTGCCAGCAGCTTGGGACTAGTGACGAGCACCGGGGAGCTGTTTTTT,CASSLGLVTSTGELFF
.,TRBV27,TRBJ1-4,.,TGTGCCAGCAGTAATGAAGGGCCAGGTGAAAAACTGTTTTTT,CASSNEGPGEKLFF
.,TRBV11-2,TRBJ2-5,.,TGTGCCAGCAGCTCCTTAGGGGGGCAAGAGACCCAGTACTTC,CASSSLGGQETQYF
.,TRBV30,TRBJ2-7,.,TGTGCCTGGAGTCCCCCGGGACTCCTGTACGGCGACGAGCAGTACTTC,CAWSPPGLLYGDEQYF
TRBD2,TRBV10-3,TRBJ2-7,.,TGTGCCATCAGCTGGGGGGGGAACGAGCAGTACTTC,CAISWGGNEQYF
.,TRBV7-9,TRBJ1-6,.,TGTGCCAGCAGCGGGCAGGGTAATTCACCCCTCCACTTT,CASSGQGNSPLHF
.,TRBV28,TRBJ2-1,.,TGTGCCAGCAGTTTACGCCGGTGGAATGAGCAGTTCTTC,CASSLRRWNEQFF
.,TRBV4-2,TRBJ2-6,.,TGTGCCAGCAGCCCCAGGGATGCTGGGGCCAACGTCCTGACTTTC,CASSPRDAGANVLTF
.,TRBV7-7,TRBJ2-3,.,TGTGCTAGCAGCTTAGACCGCACAGATACGCAGTATTTT,CASSLDRTDTQYF
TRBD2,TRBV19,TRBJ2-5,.,TGTGCCACCACTAAGGGGACTAGCGAACAGACCCAGTACTTC,CATTKGTSEQTQYF
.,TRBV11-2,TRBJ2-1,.,TGTGCCAGCAGCTTACTAGGAGGCTCCTACAATGAGCAGTTCTTC,CASSLLGGSYNEQFF
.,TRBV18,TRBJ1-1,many,TGTGCCAGCTCATCGGGACGGTTGAACACTGAAGCTTTCTTT,CASSSGRLNTEAFF
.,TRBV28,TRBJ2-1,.,TGTGCCAGCAGGGGAACTAGGGGTTTACCAAGAATCTCCTACAATGAGCAGTTCTTC,CASRGTRGLPRISYNEQFF
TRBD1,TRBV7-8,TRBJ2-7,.,TGTGCCAGCAGCTCGGGACAGGGGGGTAGGGAAGCGGGAGCTTTTTACGAGCAGTACTTC,CASSSGQGGREAGAFYEQYF
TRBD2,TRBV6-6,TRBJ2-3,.,TGTGCCAGCAGTTACTCCAGCGGGAGGGCCGGTACGCAGTATTTT,CASSYSSGRAGTQYF
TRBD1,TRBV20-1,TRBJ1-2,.,TGCAGTGCTACCGACAGGGGTGGCTACACCTTC,CSATDRGGYTF
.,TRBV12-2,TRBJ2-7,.,TGTGCAAGTCGCTTAGGGGACACCTACGAGCAGTACTTC,CASRLGDTYEQYF
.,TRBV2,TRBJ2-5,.,TGTGCCAGCAGTGTCCAGGGGATACCTGACGTCCAGACCCAGTACTTC,CASSVQGIPDVQTQYF
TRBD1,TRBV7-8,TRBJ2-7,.,TGTGCCAGCAGGGCTACAGGGGTTCTGTTCTACTTC,CASRATGVLFYF
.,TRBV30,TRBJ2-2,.,TGTGCCTGGGAGACCGGTGAGACCGGGGAGCTGTTTTTT,CAWETGETGELFF
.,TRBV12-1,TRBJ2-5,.,TGTGCCAGCAGCGTCCGGGACCACCAAGAGACCCAGTACTTC,CASSVRDHQETQYF
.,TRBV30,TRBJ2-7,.,TGTGCCTGGAGTTCTCACCGGACAGACGAGCAGTACTTC,CAWSSHRTDEQYF
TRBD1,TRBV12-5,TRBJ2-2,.,TGTGCTAGTGCCCCAGGGACAGGAGCGAACACCGGGGAGCTGTTTTTT,CASAPGTGANTGELFF
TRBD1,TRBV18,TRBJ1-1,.,TGTGCCAGCTCACGGGGGGACAGGACTGAAGCTTTCTTT,CASSRGDRTEAFF
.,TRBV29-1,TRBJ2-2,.,TGCAGCGTTGATACAGGGAACACCGGGGAGCTGTTTTTT,CSVDTGNTGELFF
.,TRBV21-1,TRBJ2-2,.,TGTGCCAGCATAAGAGCAGCCGCGAACACCGGGGAGCTGTTTTTT,CASIRAAANTGELFF
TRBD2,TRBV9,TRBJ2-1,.,TGTGCCAGCAGCGTAGATAGCGGGGATTACAATGAGCAGTTCTTC,CASSVDSGDYNEQFF
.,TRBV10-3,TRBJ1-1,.,TGTGCCCTCCGAGGGGGACTGAACACTGAAGCTTTCTTT,CALRGGLNTEAFF
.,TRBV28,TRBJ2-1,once,TGTGCCAGCAGGTCGAGTGACAATGAGCAGTTCTTC,CASRSSDNEQFF
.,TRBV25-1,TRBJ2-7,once,TGTGCCAGCAGTGAATTTGGGGGCTCCTACGAGCAGTACTTC,CASSEFGGSYEQYF
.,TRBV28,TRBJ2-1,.,TGTGCCAGCAGTTTCCACAATGAGCAGTTCTTC,CASSFHNEQFF
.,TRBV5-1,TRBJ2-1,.,TGCGCCAGCAGGCCCGGATCAACCGATGAGCAGTTCTTC,CASRPGSTDEQFF
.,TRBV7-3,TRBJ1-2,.,TGTGCCAGCAGCCCTGGTCCCACCTATGGCTACACCTTC,CASSPGPTYGYTF
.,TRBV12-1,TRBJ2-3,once,TGTGCCAGCAGCCGATTGGGGGGTAGCGGGGCACAGGCCACAGATACGCAGTATTTT,CASSRLGGSGAQATDTQYF
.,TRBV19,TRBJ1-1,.,TGTGCCAGCCATCCTTTTGGCAGGGGTCGAGCTGAAGCTTTCTTT,CASHPFGRGRAEAFF
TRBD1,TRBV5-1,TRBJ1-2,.,TGCGCCAGCAGCCCGGACAGGGCCTATGGCTACACCTTC,CASSPDRAYGYTF
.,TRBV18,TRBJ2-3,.,TGTGCCAGCTCACCACCGAGGAACACAGATACGCAGTATTTT,CASSPPRNTDTQYF
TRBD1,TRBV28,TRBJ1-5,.,TGTGCCAGCAGTTTTTTTCGGGGACAGCGAAATAGCAATCAGCCCCAGCATTTT,CASSFFRGQRNSNQPQHF
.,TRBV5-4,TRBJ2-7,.,TGTGCCAGCAGCCCTACAGACAGCTACGAGCAGTACTTC,CASSPTDSYEQYF
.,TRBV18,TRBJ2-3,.,TGTGCCAGCTCACCGGGGGCAGTAGATACGCAGTATTTT,CASSPGAVDTQYF
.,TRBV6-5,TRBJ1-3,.,TGTGCCAGCCTGGAGAGCTCTGGAAACACCATATATTTT,CASLESSGNTIYF
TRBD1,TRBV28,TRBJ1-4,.,TGTGCCAGCAGTTTGCAGGGGGCGGGTGAAAAACTGTTTTTT,CASSLQGAGEKLFF
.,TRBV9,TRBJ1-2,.,TGTGCCAGCAGCGTAGGAGTAGGGACTAACTATGGCTACACCTTC,CASSVGVGTNYGYTF